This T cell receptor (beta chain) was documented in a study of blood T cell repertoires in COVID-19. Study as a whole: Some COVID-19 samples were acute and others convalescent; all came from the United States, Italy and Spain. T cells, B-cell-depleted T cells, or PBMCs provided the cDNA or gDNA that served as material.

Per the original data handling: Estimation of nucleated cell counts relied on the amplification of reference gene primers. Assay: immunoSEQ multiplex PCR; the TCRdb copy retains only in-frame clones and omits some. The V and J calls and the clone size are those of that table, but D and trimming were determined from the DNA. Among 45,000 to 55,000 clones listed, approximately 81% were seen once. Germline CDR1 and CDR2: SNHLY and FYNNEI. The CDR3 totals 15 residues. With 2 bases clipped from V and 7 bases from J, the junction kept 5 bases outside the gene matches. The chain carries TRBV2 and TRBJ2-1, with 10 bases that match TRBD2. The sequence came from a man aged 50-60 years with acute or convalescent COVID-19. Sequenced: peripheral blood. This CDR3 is CASSETLAGVNEQFF. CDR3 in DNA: TGTGCCAGCAGTGAAACTCTAGCGGGAGTGAATGAGCAGTTCTTC.